This TCR beta chain was observed in a study of blood T cell repertoires in COVID-19. Study details: Acute-phase and convalescent COVID-19 samples originated in the United States, Italy and Spain. PBMCs, B-cell-depleted T cells, or T cells were the source of the cDNA or gDNA that made up the material.

Study processing details: From reference gene primer amplification, estimates of nucleated cell counts were derived. Only in-frame clones appear in the TCRdb table, and some are missing; sequencing was by immunoSEQ multiplex PCR. The DNA was the basis for D and trimming; V, J and clone size are from that table. In the table there are approximately 150,000 clones, approximately 85% of which are singletons. There are 16 residues in the CDR3. CDR1 is SGHRS and CDR2 is YFSETQ in the germline V gene. The V end was cut by 1 base, the J end by 2 bases, with 12 bases between. The sequence came from a human donor with acute or convalescent COVID-19. The donor label of this sample is uncertain. The chain has TRBV5-1 and TRBJ2-2, with D possibly matching TRBD1 (5 bases). Material: peripheral blood. The CDR3, as DNA: TGCGCCAGCAGCTTGCAAGCAGGGCCTAACACCGGGGAGCTGTTTTTT. Its protein is CASSLQAGPNTGELFF. Full variable domain (remainder filled in from reference TRBV5-1 and TRBJ2-2): KAGVTQTPRYLIKTRGQQVTLSCSPISGHRSVSWYQQTPGQGLQFLFEYFSETQRNKGNFPGRFSGRQFSNSRSEMNVSTLELGDSALYLCASSLQAGPNTGELFFGEGSRLTVL.